The T cell receptor (beta chain) described here comes from a study of post-analysis software for immune sequencing data (dated by TCRdb to 2013 to 2016). Study-wide context: Relapsing-remitting, secondary progressive and progressive-relapsing multiple sclerosis were recorded as disease courses, and subtype annotation was lacking for some patients. The multiple sclerosis patient repertoires were compared with approximately 11 previously published healthy control repertoires from donors aged 6 to 25 years. A subset of samples was prepared in parallel using single-end sample barcoding, then pooled and co-amplified after Illumina adapter ligation. Overall results and qualifications from the work: Strong co-clustering of samples prepared in the same batch was shown by direct clustering with F measure, prompting a batch-effect correction. Significantly lower normalized Chao1 diversity was found in multiple sclerosis patients than in controls, suggesting substantial peripheral T-cell clonal expansion. Patients showed significantly higher frequencies than controls for several TRBV segments, among them TRBV5-6, TRBV5-1 and TRBV20-1. The control group was slightly older than the multiple sclerosis patient group.

Sequences SGHKS (CDR1) and YYEKEE (CDR2) are obtained from the germline V gene (reference sequence). The CDR3, from cysteine to phenylalanine, totals 15 residues. Just CDR3 DNA is preserved here, 45 bases in frame from base 1. V is pared back by 4 bases and J by 0 bases, with 12 bases lying between the germline termini. Libraries were prepared through PCR. Sequencing took place on an Illumina HiSeq 2500. To reduce PCR and sequencing biases, unique molecular identifiers were incorporated into the TCR beta cDNA libraries. Every 1 to 10 million input T cells yielded 500,000 or so cDNA molecules, meaning each molecule approximated one T cell. Patient libraries were prepared and sequenced with the same protocol used for the earlier healthy control dataset. Samples belonging to the same batch were prepared together, multiplexed and sequenced on a shared HiSeq lane. The source study handled its data this way. Raw barcoded reads were processed with MIGEC, and single-read molecular identifier groups were discarded before consensus assembly and CDR3 extraction. VDJtools was used for post-analysis of the clonotype tables, and diversity was normalized by down-sampling every dataset to the size of the smallest sample. Repertoire overlap clustering matched CDR3 amino acid but not nucleotide sequences to correct batch-related cross-sample contamination. TCRdb redid the processing of the public reads, applying fastp at Q25 and MiXCR, and retained in-frame beta chains. All rows with the same CDR3 protein become a single entry with the most common DNA and genes. The V and J calls and clone size come from TCRdb's table, not from the authors' own analysis. Within this sample are around 260,000 distinct CDR3 sequences, with 35% to 40% of them counted one time only. In total, the top ten clones hold around 4.7% of the sample.

This clonotype was counted many times. Its antigen target is currently unknown. The record has no base qualities; no much larger clone is one base away. To demonstrate the VDJtools post-analysis software, the study profiled TCR beta repertoires from the peripheral blood of around 13 young patients with multiple sclerosis. The multiple sclerosis patients were children and adolescents between about 6 and 16 years of age. The chain employs TRBV5-5 and TRBJ2-3; TRBD2 is a weak D gene call, 6 bases matching. This TCR came from a girl aged 10-17 years with multiple sclerosis. The specimen was blood. The DNA sequence is TGTGCCAGCAGCCGCGGGACTCCGAGCACAGATACGCAGTATTTT. The translation is CASSRGTPSTDTQYF.